What follows are 9 T cell receptor beta chains derived from one specimen sequenced in a study of T cell changes during pregnancy in multiple sclerosis. This table comes from immunoSEQ multiplex PCR, and its TCRdb copy is limited to in-frame clones, with some not included. The sample contains tens of thousands of clones, about 92% of which appear only once. Sequencing was performed on CD4+ T cells from peripheral blood mononuclear cells, taken in the third trimester of pregnancy. These receptors were collected from a female donor with multiple sclerosis, enrolled in a pregnancy study.

In DNA form, the CDR3 reads TGTGCCAGTCGCCCCCAGGGGTCGGAAGCTTTCTTT. Amino acid sequence: CASRPQGSEAFF. V usage is TRBV19 and J usage is TRBJ1-1, with D possibly TRBD1 on 6 matching bases. CDR1 and CDR2 from the germline V gene are LNHDA and SQIVND (reference sequence). Trimming stripped 8 bases from V and 8 bases from J, with 15 bases between. CDR3 length equals 12 residues.

The chain carries TRBV19 and TRBJ1-1; D might be TRBD1 (6 bases). V was pared by 5 bases and J by 5 bases, with 18 bases between. The germline CDR1 and CDR2 sequences are LNHDA and SQIVND (reference sequence). The CDR3 is made up of 15 amino acids. The CDR3 reads CASSPHGGARTEAFF. DNA for the CDR3: TGTGCCAGTAGTCCCCACGGGGGGGCAAGGACTGAAGCTTTCTTT.

The chain recombines TRBV11-2 with TRBJ1-2, with no clear D. Germline V gene data show CDR1 as SGHAT and CDR2 as FQNNGV. CDR3 length equals 13 residues. With 0 bases removed from V and 3 bases from J, the gap between germline ends came to 5 bases. The DNA of the CDR3 is TGTGCCAGCAGCTTAGAGGGAGACTATGGCTACACCTTC. Its protein product is CASSLEGDYGYTF.

The chain recombines TRBV18 with TRBJ1-2, with a tentative D call TRBD1 (5 bases). The length of the CDR3 is 17 residues. Between the trimmed V and J ends, which lost 1 base and 3 bases, there was a span of 18 bases. Germline CDR1 is KGHSH and CDR2 is LQKENI. CDR3 residues: CASSPQTRNRLYYGYTF. The CDR3 bases are TGTGCCAGCTCACCACAGACTCGGAACAGGTTATACTATGGCTACACCTTC.

The chain couples TRBV30 to TRBJ2-7; 11 nucleotides agree with TRBD1. V shed 2 bases and J 4 bases; nucleotides not matched to a gene: 7. Germline CDR1 is GTSNPN and CDR2 is SVGIG (reference sequence). The CDR3 consists of 15 residues. The CDR3: CAWSNGQGATYEQYF. The DNA for the CDR3 is TGTGCCTGGAGTAATGGACAGGGGGCTACGTACGAGCAGTACTTC.

The chain employs TRBV2 and TRBJ2-2; unclear D gene. This CDR3 comprises 16 residues. V shed 5 bases and J shed 4 bases, with 17 bases lying between them. The germline V gene has CDR1 SNHLY and CDR2 FYNNEI. The CDR3 protein is CASSWQRSTGTGELFF. CDR3 DNA sequence: TGTGCCAGCAGTTGGCAGAGGAGCACGGGCACCGGGGAGCTGTTTTTT. The entire variable domain, with the rest obtained from reference TRBV2 and TRBJ2-2, is as follows: EPEVTQTPSHQVTQMGQEVILRCVPISNHLYFYWYRQILGQKVEFLVSFYNNEISEKSEIFDDQFSVERPDGSNFTLKIRSTKLEDSAMYFCASSWQRSTGTGELFFGEGSRLTVL.

The chain is built from TRBV25-1 and TRBJ2-5; a weak D match, TRBD1 (5 bases). The CDR3 has 13 residues. The germline V and J ends were trimmed by 7 bases and 3 bases, with 12 bases remaining between them. CDR1 is MGHDK, CDR2 SYGVNS, per germline. The chain's CDR3 is CASTGRGKETQYF. The CDR3 bases are TGTGCCAGCACCGGAAGGGGTAAAGAGACCCAGTACTTC.

V gene TRBV5-8 combines with J gene TRBJ2-3; D perhaps matches TRBD1 (6 bases). Trimming shortened V by 0 bases and J by 1 base, and 15 bases separated the two germline ends. Germline lookup yields CDR1 SGHTS and CDR2 YDEGEE. The CDR3 loop spans 17 amino acids. The CDR3 spells CASSLGWGLTGTDTQYF. CDR3 sequence (DNA): TGTGCCAGCAGCTTGGGTTGGGGGCTTACGGGCACAGATACGCAGTATTTT.

The table lists this clone with a count of one. The CDR3 DNA is TGTGCCAGCACCATCACACCGGGACAGGGCTTCGAGCAGTACTTC. It codes for CASTITPGQGFEQYF. The chain uses TRBV6-1 and TRBJ2-7; TRBD1 agrees at 9 bases. The length of the CDR3 is 15 residues. Trimming took 7 bases from V and 6 from J; bases not matched to a gene: 13. Germline lookup yields CDR1 MNHNS and CDR2 SASEGT.